These T cell receptor beta chains were read from a single sample in a study of T cells after yellow fever vaccination. From the 5' RACE reads, TCRdb called clonotypes with MiXCR, one entry per CDR3 protein. The sample holds some 390,000 distinct CDR3 sequences, 18% seen once. The material was PBMCs, obtained before the yellow fever booster vaccination. These receptors were obtained from a man aged 18 to 29 who received the YFV17D yellow fever vaccine. Each CDR3 is given with its conserved first and last residue. A D gene is named only where the DNA matches it firmly. Expanded clones get a size class; other rows say once, few or many, or leave the size out.

TRBV7-2	NA	NA	TRBJ2-1	TGTGCCAGCAGCTCGGGGGCAGGTACTAATGAGCAGTTCTTC	CASSSGAGTNEQFF
TRBV6-2/TRBV6-3	TRBD2	few	TRBJ2-7	TGTGCCAGCGCCTTGGGACTATCTCCCCACGAGCAGTACTTC	CASALGLSPHEQYF
TRBV5-1	NA	NA	TRBJ1-2	TGCGCCAGCAGCTTGGATACAGGGTCCGATGGCTACACCTTC	CASSLDTGSDGYTF
TRBV20-1	TRBD1	few	TRBJ1-5	TGCAGTGCCGGAGTCAGGGGGGATCAGCCCCAGCATTTT	CSAGVRGDQPQHF
TRBV6-2/TRBV6-3	NA	NA	TRBJ2-4	TGTGCCAGCAGTTTAGTTGGCAAAAACATTCAGTACTTC	CASSLVGKNIQYF
TRBV7-8	NA	many	TRBJ1-5	TGTGCCAGCAGCCCGCGAGGTCAGCCCCAGCATTTT	CASSPRGQPQHF
TRBV7-2	NA	few	TRBJ2-5	TGTGCCAGCAGCTTAGGACGGGGTTACCAAGAAACCCAGTACTTC	CASSLGRGYQETQYF
TRBV10-3	NA	NA	TRBJ1-5	TGTGCCACCTCGGGAAGCAATCAGCCCCAGCATTTT	CATSGSNQPQHF
TRBV3-1	NA	NA	TRBJ1-5	TGTGCCAGCAGCGACGGGTTCCAGCCCCAGCATTTT	CASSDGFQPQHF
TRBV6-8	NA	few	TRBJ1-4	TGTGCCAGCAGTTACTCGAAGACTCGGGTAGATGAAAAACTGTTTTTT	CASSYSKTRVDEKLFF
TRBV28	NA	NA	TRBJ2-1	TGTGCCAGCGTCCTCAACAATGAGCAGTTCTTC	CASVLNNEQFF
TRBV4-3	TRBD2	NA	TRBJ2-3	TGCGCCAGCAGCCCGGGACTAGGTATTGTATCAGATACGCAGTATTTT	CASSPGLGIVSDTQYF
TRBV5-1	NA	NA	TRBJ2-7	TGCGCCAGCAGCCCCAGGACGGACAACTACGAGCAGTACTTC	CASSPRTDNYEQYF
TRBV20-1	TRBD1	few	TRBJ1-1	TGCAGTGCTAGAGGGACAGGGCCGAACACTGAAGCTTTCTTT	CSARGTGPNTEAFF
TRBV7-9	NA	few	TRBJ1-6	TGTGCCAGCAGCTTAGTCCCAGGGAATAATTCACCCCTCCACTTT	CASSLVPGNNSPLHF
TRBV5-1	NA	few	TRBJ1-1	TGCGCCAGCAGCTTGTTACAGGGACCCGAAGCTTTCTTT	CASSLLQGPEAFF
TRBV20-1	NA	few	TRBJ2-2	TGCAGTGCTAGAGACCGAGGCCAGAGCCTGAGAACCGGGGAGCTGTTTTTT	CSARDRGQSLRTGELFF
TRBV30	TRBD2	few	TRBJ2-2	TGTGCCTGGGATGGGCTAGCGGGGAATACCGGGGAGCTGTTTTTT	CAWDGLAGNTGELFF
TRBV4-1	TRBD1	few	TRBJ1-1	TGCGCCAGCAGCCAAGAGACCAGGGGGTGGAACACTGAAGCTTTCTTT	CASSQETRGWNTEAFF
TRBV6-2/TRBV6-3	NA	few	TRBJ1-5	TGTGCCAGCACCCGGGACGGTTATCAGCCCCAGCATTTT	CASTRDGYQPQHF
TRBV12-3/TRBV12-4	NA	NA	TRBJ1-3	TGTGCCAGCAGTTCGACCCCCATGGACTCTGGAAACACCATATATTTT	CASSSTPMDSGNTIYF
TRBV6-2/TRBV6-3	TRBD2	few	TRBJ2-1	TGTGCCAGCAGTTCCAAAGGGGACTACCACTACAATGAGCAGTTCTTC	CASSSKGDYHYNEQFF
TRBV7-3	TRBD1	NA	TRBJ1-2	TGTGCCAGCAGTCCTTCGGACAGGGCGAGTTACACCTTC	CASSPSDRASYTF
TRBV20-1	TRBD1	NA	TRBJ2-7	TGCAGTGCCCCCCGGGACAGGGGGTACGAGCAGTACTTC	CSAPRDRGYEQYF
TRBV12-3/TRBV12-4	NA	NA	TRBJ1-2	TGTGCCAGCAGTTTTGAGGCCTATGGCTACACCTTC	CASSFEAYGYTF
TRBV5-1	NA	many	TRBJ2-3	TGCGCCAGCAGCTTGGACGGGACGGGAGATACGCAGTATTTT	CASSLDGTGDTQYF
TRBV14	NA	NA	TRBJ1-4	TGTGCCAGCAGCGTCCACCGGGGGAGGGATGAAAAACTGTTTTTT	CASSVHRGRDEKLFF
TRBV20-1	NA	NA	TRBJ2-3	TGCAGTGCTATGGGTGTTGGGCCTAAAACAGATACGCAGTATTTT	CSAMGVGPKTDTQYF
TRBV6-2/TRBV6-3	NA	NA	TRBJ2-3	TGTGCCAGCAGTTACGTCGGGGTAAACACAGATACGCAGTATTTT	CASSYVGVNTDTQYF
TRBV12-3/TRBV12-4	TRBD1	NA	TRBJ1-6	TGTGCCAGCAGTCCCCAAGGGGGCGCAATTTCACCCCTCCACTTT	CASSPQGGAISPLHF
TRBV5-5	TRBD1	NA	TRBJ2-1	TGTGCCAGCAGCTTGGTCGGGACAGTTAGCAATGAGCAGTTCTTC	CASSLVGTVSNEQFF
TRBV6-5	NA	NA	TRBJ2-4	TGTGCCAGCAGTTCTAAGGGTACAGCCAAAAACATTCAGTACTTC	CASSSKGTAKNIQYF
TRBV20-1	TRBD1	few	TRBJ2-7	TGCAGTGCTAGCAACAGGGGGGCTAGCTCCTACGAGCAGTACTTC	CSASNRGASSYEQYF
TRBV20-1	NA	many	TRBJ1-2	TGCAGTGCTCCCCTGAGGGTCAGAGACGCAGCTAACTATGGCTACACCTTC	CSAPLRVRDAANYGYTF
TRBV7-9	NA	few	TRBJ1-3	TGTGCCAGCAGCTTAGTTTGGCGCTCTGGAAACACCATATATTTT	CASSLVWRSGNTIYF